What follows is one T cell receptor (beta chain) and its context. Specified time point: newly diagnosed GD, antithyroid drugs for less than 3 months. From PBMCs, RNA was extracted and then used to make the TCR library. In germline, CDR1 is LNHDA, CDR2 SQIVND (reference sequence). Trimming took 5 bases from V and 2 from J; bases not matched to a gene: 18. The CDR3 has 18 amino acids. These data originate in a study of regulatory T cells in long-lasting Graves disease. Construction of TCR beta libraries relied on iRepertoire HTBI primers and on Arm-PCR targeting CDR3 regions. TCRdb re-called the multiplex PCR reads through MiXCR, storing one row per CDR3 protein. Of about 450,000 distinct CDR3 sequences in the sample, around 15% were seen once. Another study also made use of these data, one on T cells in Graves' hyperthyroidism and ophthalmopathy.

The receptor was derived from a woman between 45 and 65 years old with Graves disease. This sequence joins TRBV19 and TRBJ2-7; 7 bases map to TRBD1. The sequencing used peripheral blood mononuclear cells (PBMCs), collected at new diagnosis, from a patient treated with antithyroid drugs. CDR3 coding DNA: TGTGCCAGTAGTCCCCTGGGGACAGCCGACCTAATTACCTACGAGCAGTACTTC. Protein product: CASSPLGTADLITYEQYF.